Below, 5 T cell receptor beta chains from the same sample are listed, as sequenced in a study of identifying expanded T cells in peripheral blood. Sequenced by immunoSEQ multiplex PCR; TCRdb stores in-frame clones only, minus some. The table has 110,000 or so clones, around 90% seen once; the top ten hold 6.5% to 9%. Sequenced: blood. The origin of the receptors is a person between 18 and 75 years old in good health.

The chain has TRBV5-4 and TRBJ2-5; 7 bases are shared with TRBD1. Unmatched junction bases numbered 13, after V lost 7 bases and J lost 1 base. The germline gives CDR1 SGHNT, CDR2 YYREEE (reference sequence). CDR3 size: 16 residues. CDR3 residues: CASGPYGTVFQETQYF. Written as DNA, the CDR3 is TGTGCCAGCGGGCCGTACGGGACAGTCTTCCAAGAGACCCAGTACTTC.

The chain couples TRBV5-1 to TRBJ2-5, with a weak D call TRBD2 (6 bases). The germline gives CDR1 SGHRS, CDR2 YFSETQ. There are 14 residues in the CDR3. The V end was cut by 2 bases, the J end by 5 bases, with 13 bases between. CDR3 in amino acids: CASSFFRGRETQYF. The CDR3 region has the DNA TGCGCCAGCAGCTTTTTCCGGGGGAGGGAGACCCAGTACTTC.

The table lists this clone with a count of one. The CDR3 coding sequence is TGCAGCGTTGGGCTCGGGGGGACCTACGAGCAGTACTTC. It translates to CSVGLGGTYEQYF. The chain is built from TRBV29-1 and TRBJ2-7; 7 positions match TRBD2. Germline CDR1 SQVTM, CDR2 ANQGSEA. Germline trimming cut 4 bases from V and 2 bases from J; bases unmatched to any gene: 5. CDR3 length: 13 residues.

The rearrangement uses TRBV7-2 and TRBJ2-2, with 9 bases lining up with TRBD1. V lost 3 bases, J lost 0 bases, and 2 bases stayed unmatched. The CDR3 sequence is 16 residues long. CDR1 is SGHTA and CDR2 is FQGNSA in the germline V gene. Here the CDR3 DNA reads TGTGCCAGCAGCTTCGACAGGGGGTCGAACACCGGGGAGCTGTTTTTT. Its protein is CASSFDRGSNTGELFF.

The chain combines TRBV19 with TRBJ2-1; TRBD1 matches 11 bases. CDR1 is LNHDA, CDR2 SQIVND, per germline (reference sequence). Losses at the gene ends were 4 bases for V and 8 bases for J; bases not matched to a gene: 10. This CDR3 has 16 residues. CDR3 protein: CASSSLLGQGAYEQFF. DNA for the CDR3: TGTGCCAGTAGTAGCCTGCTCGGACAGGGGGCGTATGAGCAGTTCTTC.